A selection of T cell receptor beta chains follows, all from one sample in a study of graft-versus-host responses after intestinal transplantation. For these receptors, no antigen is known. Using immunoSEQ multiplex PCR, the repertoire was profiled, and TCRdb retains in-frame clones only, with some absent. The sample has more than 90,000 clones; more than 80% are singletons. The specimen was unstimulated CD4+ T cells sorted from spleen or lymph node cells, collected before transplant. The receptor source for this set is a human donor who was the organ donor for an intestinal transplant. The conserved cysteine and the conserved F or W are not part of the CDR3 here.

CDR3aa: ASSPTSGYSYNEQF
j_gene: TRBJ2-1
v_gene: TRBV7-2

CDR3aa: SARDWETQY
j_gene: TRBJ2-5
v_gene: TRBV20-1

CDR3aa: ASSRDPGTTSYEQY
j_gene: TRBJ2-7
v_gene: TRBV4-3

CDR3aa: ASSPGLAGAYEQY
j_gene: TRBJ2-7
v_gene: TRBV5-4

CDR3aa: ASSALRGPNTGELF
j_gene: TRBJ2-2
v_gene: TRBV25-1

CDR3aa: ASSPNSGGSNQPQH
j_gene: TRBJ1-5
v_gene: TRBV28

CDR3aa: AWSPTPNEQF
j_gene: TRBJ2-1
v_gene: TRBV30

CDR3aa: ASSYSIRGSNYGYT
j_gene: TRBJ1-2
v_gene: TRBV6-5

CDR3aa: ASSLMTGANVLT
j_gene: TRBJ2-6
v_gene: TRBV11-3

CDR3aa: ASSLGQGHAYNEQF
j_gene: TRBJ2-1
v_gene: TRBV5-1

CDR3aa: SVGLAGHTGELF
j_gene: TRBJ2-2
v_gene: TRBV29-1

CDR3aa: ASSQDPGTPQF
j_gene: TRBJ2-1
v_gene: TRBV4-3

CDR3aa: ASSLVAAINYGYT
j_gene: TRBJ1-2
v_gene: TRBV7-9

CDR3aa: ASSSRVGQSPNEQF
j_gene: TRBJ2-1
v_gene: TRBV27

CDR3aa: ASQWAVEETQY
j_gene: TRBJ2-5
v_gene: TRBV10-3

CDR3aa: ASSDNTDTQY
j_gene: TRBJ2-3
v_gene: TRBV2

CDR3aa: ASSETNEENIQY
j_gene: TRBJ2-4
v_gene: TRBV25-1

CDR3aa: ASSSYRGQGYTGELF
j_gene: TRBJ2-2
v_gene: TRBV13

CDR3aa: ASSLGPLGQGTQVLYEQY
j_gene: TRBJ2-7
v_gene: TRBV12-1

CDR3aa: SVVFETQY
j_gene: TRBJ2-5
v_gene: TRBV29-1

CDR3aa: SAPEEEKLF
j_gene: TRBJ1-4
v_gene: TRBV20-1

CDR3aa: ASSYSYTNTGELF
j_gene: TRBJ2-2
v_gene: TRBV6-5

CDR3aa: ASSVEGTSGSTDTQY
j_gene: TRBJ2-3
v_gene: TRBV9

CDR3aa: ASSKLRLNTEAF
j_gene: TRBJ1-1
v_gene: TRBV19

CDR3aa: ASSLSILQALNEQY
j_gene: TRBJ2-7
v_gene: TRBV5-6

CDR3aa: ASSAGTGLDEQY
j_gene: TRBJ2-7
v_gene: TRBV18

CDR3aa: ASSPPGGGAEEAF
j_gene: TRBJ1-1
v_gene: TRBV5-1

CDR3aa: AISESLHGLDRG
j_gene: TRBJ2-7
v_gene: TRBV10-3

CDR3aa: ASSLAGVNGLRFY
j_gene: TRBJ2-7
v_gene: TRBV7-9

CDR3aa: ASSRQGSGELF
j_gene: TRBJ2-2
v_gene: TRBV2

CDR3aa: ASSPDRGSQPQH
j_gene: TRBJ1-5
v_gene: TRBV4-2

CDR3aa: ASSAGDRLNTEAF
j_gene: TRBJ1-1
v_gene: TRBV7-9

CDR3aa: ASSAGTSAYEQY
j_gene: TRBJ2-7
v_gene: TRBV5-1

CDR3aa: ASSWRTSGQETQY
j_gene: TRBJ2-5
v_gene: TRBV5-5

CDR3aa: ASGFFGYT
j_gene: TRBJ1-2
v_gene: TRBV12-5

CDR3aa: ASSPKGSGPTNEKLF
j_gene: TRBJ1-4
v_gene: TRBV7-9

CDR3aa: ASSPGRPSGSTGELF
j_gene: TRBJ2-2
v_gene: TRBV7-6

CDR3aa: ASRRGEGQPQH
j_gene: TRBJ1-5
v_gene: TRBV6-6